Listed here are 14 T cell receptor beta chains from one sample, sequenced in a study of patients and donors after allogeneic stem cell transplantation. TCRdb redid the calling of the RT-PCR reads with MiXCR, one entry per CDR3 protein. The table includes 150,000 to 200,000 distinct CDR3 sequences, approximately 24% detected once. Sequenced input: blood, either unsorted or a sorted T cell fraction (not recorded which). These receptors all stem from a human donor who was either an allogeneic HSCT recipient or a stem cell or donor lymphocyte infusion donor (not recorded which). It is not recorded whose cells these are; they may come from a transplant donor.

This clonotype appeared a few times. The V and J genes are TRBV20-1 and TRBJ1-4; the match to TRBD1 covers 7 bases. Germline CDR1 is DFQATT and CDR2 is SNEGSKA (reference sequence). This CDR3 is 15 amino acids long. Trimming at V came to 6 bases and at J to 16 bases, leaving 23 bases not matched to a gene. The CDR3 DNA is TGCAGTGCCGCTTCCCGGACAGGTTCGGGGAAGGATACGTTTTTT. It encodes CSAASRTGSGKDTFF.

This clonotype occurred many times. V is TRBV9 and J is TRBJ1-1; 8 bases match TRBD1. The CDR3 covers 14 residues. Germline V gene sequence: CDR1 SGDLS, CDR2 YYNGEE. Trimming removed 5 bases from V and 2 bases from J; junction bases left unmatched: 5. This CDR3 is CASSFGQGNTEAFF. Here the CDR3 DNA reads TGTGCCAGCAGTTTCGGACAGGGAAACACTGAAGCTTTCTTT.

This clonotype was seen repeatedly, ten times or more. The V call is TRBV7-8, the J call TRBJ1-1; the match to TRBD1 covers 8 bases. The CDR3 extends over 15 amino acids. With V trimmed by 3 bases and J by 4 bases, 7 bases remained unmatched. Germline lookup yields CDR1 SGHVS and CDR2 FQNEAQ. In DNA, the CDR3 is TGTGCCAGCAGCTTCGAGGACAGGGTCGTCACTGAAGCTTTCTTT. Translation gives CASSFEDRVVTEAFF.

The chain is built from TRBV20-1 and TRBJ2-2, with 10 bases identical to TRBD1. There are 14 residues in the CDR3. Germline trimming cut 3 bases from V and 7 bases from J; bases unmatched to any gene: 5. From germline, CDR1 is DFQATT and CDR2 SNEGSKA (reference sequence). CDR3 region: CSASDRGPFGELFF. The CDR3 region has the DNA TGCAGTGCTAGCGACAGGGGGCCTTTCGGGGAGCTGTTTTTT.

The rearrangement links TRBV10-3 to TRBJ2-5, with D possibly being TRBD1 or TRBD2 (5 bases each). The CDR3 is made up of 14 amino acids. V lost 6 bases, J lost 2 bases, and 13 bases lay in between. CDR1 is ENHRY and CDR2 is SYGVKD in the germline V gene. CDR3 amino acids: CAIRGTPGQETQYF. The CDR3 region has the DNA TGTGCCATCAGAGGGACCCCCGGACAAGAGACCCAGTACTTC.

This clonotype appeared a few times. This rearrangement joins TRBV20-1 to TRBJ1-6, with TRBD1 identical over 11 bases. CDR1 is DFQATT, CDR2 SNEGSKA, per germline (reference sequence). The CDR3 is made up of 14 amino acids. V shed 4 bases and J 14 bases; nucleotides not matched to a gene: 10. The DNA for the CDR3 is TGCAGTGCTATGTCGGGACAGGGGGACTCAACCCTCCACTTT. Amino acids: CSAMSGQGDSTLHF.

This clonotype was seen a handful of times. The rearrangement joins TRBV30 to TRBJ1-1, with D hard to call. Per germline, CDR1 GTSNPN and CDR2 SVGIG (reference sequence). The CDR3 is 14 amino acids. V was clipped by 6 bases and J by 1 base, with 15 bases between them. In DNA, the CDR3 is TGTGCCTGCGAAATGGTACAGTCGAACACTGAAGCTTTCTTT. Translation gives CACEMVQSNTEAFF.

This clonotype was observed a few times. V and J are TRBV18 and TRBJ1-1; D unclear. The CDR3 totals 13 residues. Germline CDR1 and CDR2: KGHSH and LQKENI. Trimming removed 6 bases at V and 3 bases at J, with 11 bases between. CDR3 sequence reads: CASSERRDTEAFF. The CDR3, as DNA: TGTGCCAGCTCCGAACGGAGGGACACTGAAGCTTTCTTT.

The V gene is TRBV30, the J gene TRBJ1-4, with D maybe TRBD1 (5 bases). V lost 1 base, J lost 5 bases, and 11 bases lay in between. Germline V lookup: CDR1 GTSNPN, CDR2 SVGIG (reference sequence). This CDR3 spans 14 amino acids. The CDR3 loop is CAWSGGEQNEKLFF. The CDR3 DNA follows: TGTGCCTGGAGTGGAGGGGAGCAAAATGAAAAACTGTTTTTT.

This clonotype has only a few counts. This chain uses TRBV12-3 or TRBV12-4 with TRBJ1-6, with D perhaps matching TRBD1 (5 bases). With 1 base removed from V and 0 bases from J, the gap between germline ends came to 13 bases. This CDR3 is 18 amino acids long. This CDR3 is CASSLEFRVSSYNSPLHF. CDR3 nucleotide sequence: TGTGCCAGCAGTTTAGAGTTCAGGGTGAGCTCCTATAATTCACCCCTCCACTTT.

This clonotype occurred many times. The CDR3 spells CASRIAGYTGELFF. DNA for the CDR3: TGTGCCAGCAGGATAGCCGGTTACACCGGGGAGCTGTTTTTT. The chain combines TRBV5-8 with TRBJ2-2; unclear D gene. Germline-derived CDR1 and CDR2 are SGHTS and YDEGEE. V lost 5 bases and J lost 3, with 11 bases in between. The CDR3 contains 14 residues.

This clonotype came up many times. This rearrangement joins TRBV29-1 to TRBJ1-6; D may be TRBD1 (5 bases). V was pared by 4 bases and J by 5 bases, with 15 bases between. Per germline, CDR1 SQVTM and CDR2 ANQGSEA. CDR3 size: 15 residues. CDR3: CSVASWGTHNSPLHF. The DNA of the CDR3 is TGCAGCGTTGCGTCGTGGGGGACCCATAATTCACCCCTCCACTTT.

This clonotype was counted between two and nine times. This sequence joins TRBV9 and TRBJ2-2, with D perhaps matching TRBD2 (6 bases). The CDR3 covers 15 residues. With 4 bases removed from V and 0 bases from J, the gap between germline ends came to 10 bases. Germline CDR1 reads SGDLS; CDR2 reads YYNGEE. CDR3 sequence reads: CASSSRGSNTGELFF. The DNA of the CDR3 is TGTGCCAGCAGCTCGCGGGGTTCGAACACCGGGGAGCTGTTTTTT.

V and J are TRBV27 and TRBJ2-1, with 8 positions matching TRBD1. V dropped 3 bases and J dropped 9; count of bases not matched to a gene: 7. This CDR3 has 14 residues. Germline-derived CDR1 and CDR2 are MNHEY and SMNVEV (reference sequence). The CDR3 nucleotides read TGTGCCAGCAGTTTGACGGGACAGGATTCTGAGCAGTTCTTC. Its translation: CASSLTGQDSEQFF.